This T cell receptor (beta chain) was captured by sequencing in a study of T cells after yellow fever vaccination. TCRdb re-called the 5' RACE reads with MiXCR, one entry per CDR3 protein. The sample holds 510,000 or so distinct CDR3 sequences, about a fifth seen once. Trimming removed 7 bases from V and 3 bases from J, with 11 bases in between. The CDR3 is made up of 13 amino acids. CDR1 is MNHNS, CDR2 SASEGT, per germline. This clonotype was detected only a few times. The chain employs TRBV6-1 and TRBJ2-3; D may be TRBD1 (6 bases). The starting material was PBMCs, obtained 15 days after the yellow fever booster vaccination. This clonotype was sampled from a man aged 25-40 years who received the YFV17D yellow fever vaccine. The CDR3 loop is CASTGQPTDTQYF. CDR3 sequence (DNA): TGTGCCAGCACCGGACAGCCGACAGATACGCAGTATTTT.